The entry below describes one T cell receptor beta chain. The antigen remains unidentified. This entry comes from a study of cytomegalovirus exposure and HLA in healthy donors. Vbeta (60) and Jbeta (13) primers were used in the PCR. Using immunoSEQ multiplex PCR, the repertoire was profiled, and TCRdb retains in-frame clones only, with some absent. Found here are roughly 150,000 clones, around 79% of them singletons; the top ten hold approximately 5.5%. Study outcomes and limitations: HLA alleles were associated with 18,000 or so TCR beta sequences in a later analysis at 0.05 false discovery rate. The availability of immune exposure information extended only to CMV serostatus.

J lost 2 bases, V lost 6 bases, and 6 bases had no gene match. Per the germline V gene, CDR1 is SEHNR and CDR2 is FQNEAQ (reference sequence). This CDR3 has 14 residues. The specimen sequenced was PBMCs. V is TRBV7-9 and J is TRBJ2-5, with 7 bases aligning to TRBD1. The source is a man aged 30-40 years in good health and CMV-seropositive. CDR3: CASSLRDRQETQYF. In nucleotides, the CDR3 is TGTGCCAGCAGTTTAAGGGACAGACAAGAGACCCAGTACTTC.